Detailed here is one TCR beta chain. Antigen: not known. Assay: immunoSEQ multiplex PCR; the TCRdb copy retains only in-frame clones and omits some. The sample yields some 480,000 clones, 87% seen once. The germline V gene has CDR1 MNHEY and CDR2 SMNVEV (reference sequence). The CDR3 runs 19 residues. The V end lost 0 bases, the J end lost 0 bases, and 18 bases lay between the germline ends. These data originate in a study of Ad26.COV2.S vaccination and SARS-CoV-2 variants. Findings and caveats of the study: Reported findings describe substantial breadth in spike-specific CD8+ and CD4+ T cell responses following vaccination.

Treatment here: 15 to 20 received Ad26.COV2.S at low or high dose, single or two shots; about 5 received placebo; per-sample allocation not given. Samples analyzed were those drawn on day 63 after the first vaccine or placebo injection. The input for sequencing was peripheral blood, taken in a trial of Ad26.COV2.S vaccine versus placebo. The source is a person aged 18-60 years who received the Ad26.COV2.S COVID-19 vaccine or a placebo. The chain joins TRBV27 to TRBJ1-5; D ambiguous. The CDR3 nucleotides read TGTGCCAGCAGTTTATCCTTTTTTATGGCGCGAGATAGCAATCAGCCCCAGCATTTT. This translates into CASSLSFFMARDSNQPQHF.